This T cell receptor (beta chain) was retrieved from a study of early T cells in non-severe SARS-CoV-2 infection. Across the study: Bulk RNA from unsorted whole blood was sequenced; chains were unpaired. Whole-study results and caveats: Sequences matched to VDJdb favored anti-spike CD8 responses, while private and CD4 specificities were missed.

Tagging with unique molecular identifiers was applied to individual cDNA molecules. TCRdb passed the 5' RACE reads through MiXCR, listing each CDR3 protein once. Here the sample spans over 60,000 distinct CDR3 sequences, 9.5% being singletons. Trimming removed 8 bases at V and 5 bases at J, with 10 bases between. The CDR3 loop spans 12 amino acids. Germline CDR1 reads LGHNT; CDR2 reads FRNRAP. As for this clonotype: Its antigen is not known.

The sequence was collected from an adult who was a healthcare worker with PCR-confirmed SARS-CoV-2 infection or an uninfected control (not recorded which). The J gene is TRBJ1-5, the V gene TRBV12-5; weak D call: TRBD1 (5 bases). Material: whole blood. The CDR3 protein is CASSVGDQPQHF. CDR3 nucleotide sequence: TGTGCTAGTAGTGTGGGGGATCAGCCCCAGCATTTT.